This T cell receptor (beta chain) was identified in a study of T cells after yellow fever vaccination. TCRdb recomputed calls from the 5' RACE reads with MiXCR, one row per CDR3 protein. The sample has about 160,000 distinct CDR3 sequences; less than 9% are singletons. The CDR3 covers 14 residues. CDR1 DFQATT and CDR2 SNEGSKA come from the germline V gene (reference sequence). After removal of 4 bases from V and 7 bases from J, the junction contained 8 bases not matched to a gene. This TCR was recovered from a man in his late teens or twenties who received the YFV17D yellow fever vaccine. The rearrangement links TRBV20-1 to TRBJ2-2; 8 bases agree with TRBD1. Sequencing was performed on CD4+ T cells sorted from PBMCs, taken about 5 days after the first yellow fever vaccination. CDR3 sequence reads: CSATGGVGIGELFF. The DNA for the CDR3 is TGCAGTGCTACAGGGGGCGTCGGAATCGGGGAGCTGTTTTTT.